A single TCR beta chain is shown here with its context. Original data processing: Estimated nucleated cell counts came from reference gene primer amplification. The assay was immunoSEQ multiplex PCR, and TCRdb's table has in-frame clones only and misses some. V, J and clone size were drawn from that table, and D and trimming were deduced from the DNA. This table holds 270,000 or so clones, more than 65% found once. These data are taken from a study of blood T cell repertoires in COVID-19. Study summary: Italy, Spain and the United States were the sources of the convalescent and acute COVID-19 samples. PBMCs, B-cell-depleted T cells, or T cells provided the cDNA or gDNA that made up the material.

Trimming removed 4 bases at V and 0 bases at J, with 15 bases between. Germline CDR1 LNHDA, CDR2 SQIVND (reference sequence). The CDR3 totals 16 residues. The receptor's source is a woman younger than 30 with acute or convalescent COVID-19. Material: peripheral blood. J is TRBJ1-2 and V is TRBV19, with D possibly TRBD1 on 6 matching bases. CDR3 nucleotide sequence: TGTGCCAGTAGTAAACCTCGGACAGCCGCTAACTATGGCTACACCTTC. It is translated as CASSKPRTAANYGYTF.